A selection of T cell receptor beta chains follows, all from one sample in a study of T cells in localized non-small cell lung cancer. TCRdb keeps only in-frame clones here, not all; method: immunoSEQ multiplex PCR. The profile shows around 2,700 clones, about two fifths of them singletons. Here the sequenced sample was lung tumor tissue, taken before any cancer treatment. The receptors derive from a male donor older than 55 with stage I squamous cell lung carcinoma. CDR3s leave out the opening cysteine and the closing phenylalanine or tryptophan.

V gene,J gene,CDR3 protein
TRBV18,TRBJ1-1,ASSPLRTDMNTEAF
TRBV29-1,TRBJ2-7,SVISRDRGFEQY
TRBV5-1,TRBJ2-5,ASSLATGQETQY
TRBV15,TRBJ2-7,ATSRDRAGGLYEQY
TRBV18,TRBJ1-4,ASSLEMGQVTTNEKLF
TRBV28,TRBJ2-1,ASSPGTNNLNEQF
TRBV14,TRBJ2-2,ASSTQGSGELF
TRBV6-8,TRBJ2-2,ASSYSSQGPGELF
TRBV19,TRBJ2-7,ASSAYRTGGPYEQY
TRBV14,TRBJ1-2,ASSQISGDKNYGYT
TRBV5-1,TRBJ2-1,ASSSAQGARNEQF
TRBV19,TRBJ2-6,ASSITRVANVLT